This TCR beta chain was obtained from a study of cytomegalovirus exposure and HLA in healthy donors. Study-wide results and caveats: Investigators reported about 160 TCR beta chains as tied to cytomegalovirus. TCR beta V- and J-gene trimming, according to a later analysis, was linked to a missense DCLRE1C variant.

The donors comprised healthy bone marrow donors. A multiplex PCR was run with 60 Vbeta primers and 13 Jbeta primers. Method: immunoSEQ multiplex PCR; TCRdb's copy keeps in-frame clones and lacks some. The table lists about 96,000 clones, approximately 72% of them singletons. As concerns this clone: Its antigen is not identified.

Sequencing was done on a sample of PBMCs. This TCR came from an older woman in good health and CMV-seropositive.

The CDR3 DNA reads as TGTGCCAGCAGCTTACTAATCAGGGGGGCCGGGGAGCTGTTTTTT. This encodes CASSLLIRGAGELFF. V gene TRBV7-6 combines with J gene TRBJ2-2; perhaps TRBD1 as D (7 bases). This CDR3 is built from 15 residues. CDR1 is SGHVS, CDR2 FNYEAQ, per germline. The V and J ends lost 2 bases and 6 bases respectively, with 13 bases between them.